These 19 T cell receptor beta chains were sequenced from one sample in a study of Tregs in tolerant kidney transplant recipients. The data were produced by immunoSEQ multiplex PCR, yet TCRdb's version contains in-frame clones alone and is incomplete. Of roughly 70,000 clones listed, roughly 84% were seen once; the top ten hold roughly 4.5%. The sample was CD4+ T cells from blood. These receptors came from a human donor in good health.

This clone came up a few times. The rearrangement links TRBV18 to TRBJ1-6; D gene unclear. Deletions cut 4 bases from V and 8 bases from J, with 15 bases between. The CDR3 length is 15 residues. Germline CDR1 is KGHSH and CDR2 is LQKENI. The DNA for the CDR3 is TGTGCCAGCTCACGTGCAGGCCCGAAGGATTCACCCCTCCACTTT. Translated: CASSRAGPKDSPLHF.

The chain carries TRBV11-2 and TRBJ2-5; D not certain. The CDR3 contains 12 residues. Germline V gene sequence: CDR1 SGHAT, CDR2 FQNNGV. Trimming shortened V by 2 bases and J by 4 bases, and 5 bases separated the two germline ends. CDR3: CASSLSSETQYF. The CDR3 DNA reads TGTGCCAGCAGCTTAAGCTCAGAGACCCAGTACTTC. The variable domain in full, with the rest retrieved from reference TRBV11-2 and TRBJ2-5, is EAGVAQSPRYKIIEKRQSVAFWCNPISGHATLYWYQQILGQGPKLLIQFQNNGVVDDSQLPKDRFSAERLKGVDSTLKIQPAKLEDSAVYLCASSLSSETQYFGPGTRLLVL.

This clone occurred a few times. The J gene is TRBJ2-3, the V gene TRBV11-3; possibly TRBD2 for D (6 bases). The CDR3 length is 14 residues. The germline V and J ends were trimmed by 5 bases and 4 bases, with 13 bases remaining between them. Germline V lookup: CDR1 SGHNT, CDR2 YENEEA. CDR3 sequence (DNA): TGTGCCAGCAGCGCCCGGGGCGGGGCAGATACGCAGTATTTT. It encodes CASSARGGADTQYF.

The V and J genes are TRBV5-4 and TRBJ2-5; D not resolved. Trimming pared 2 bases from V and 1 base from J, leaving 12 bases between. The CDR3 length is 15 residues. Germline V gene lookup returns CDR1 SGHNT and CDR2 YYREEE (reference sequence). This CDR3 is CASSFGGAGQETQYF. CDR3 in DNA: TGTGCCAGCAGCTTTGGTGGCGCCGGCCAAGAGACCCAGTACTTC. Looking up the rest from reference TRBV5-4 and TRBJ2-5 gives the full variable domain: ETGVTQSPTHLIKTRGQQVTLRCSSQSGHNTVSWYQQALGQGPQFIFQYYREEENGRGNFPPRFSGLQFPNYSSELNVNALELDDSALYLCASSFGGAGQETQYFGPGTRLLVL.

The chain carries TRBV19 and TRBJ1-6; no reliable D call. Looked up from germline, CDR1 is LNHDA and CDR2 is SQIVND (reference sequence). Trimming stripped 6 bases from V and 0 bases from J, with 3 bases between. CDR3 length: 13 amino acids. The CDR3 DNA reads TGTGCCAGTAGGAGCTCCTATAATTCACCCCTCCACTTT. Translated, it gives CASRSSYNSPLHF.

The J gene is TRBJ1-4, the V gene TRBV6-1; possibly TRBD1 for D (6 bases). From germline, CDR1 is MNHNS and CDR2 SASEGT. Trimming removed 8 bases from V and 8 bases from J, with 18 bases in between. This CDR3 contains 14 residues. CDR3 amino acids: CASLRGALGEKLFF. The CDR3 coding sequence is TGTGCCAGCCTCCGGGGGGCGCTTGGGGAAAAACTGTTTTTT.

CDR3: CASSDGTARPSLYTF. CDR3 DNA sequence: TGTGCCAGCAGTGACGGGACAGCGCGACCGTCCCTCTACACCTTC. The J gene is TRBJ1-2, the V gene TRBV2; TRBD1 agrees at 7 bases. The CDR3 has 15 residues. The V segment lost 3 bases and the J segment 10 bases; nucleotides outside the gene matches: 14. The germline V gene has CDR1 SNHLY and CDR2 FYNNEI.

The count of this clone is one. The chain recombines TRBV4-2 with TRBJ1-1; maybe TRBD1 (5 bases). The CDR3 sequence is 15 residues long. Per germline, CDR1 LGHNA and CDR2 YNFKEQ. The V and J ends lost 0 bases and 2 bases respectively, with 10 bases between them. Written as DNA, the CDR3 is TGTGCCAGCAGCCAAGAACTAGGGGTAAACACTGAAGCTTTCTTT. It is translated as CASSQELGVNTEAFF.

The rearrangement joins TRBV29-1 to TRBJ2-6; no definite D call. Trimming cost V 6 bases and J 3 bases, with 6 bases left between them. The CDR3 sequence is 12 residues long. Germline CDR1 and CDR2: SQVTM and ANQGSEA. The CDR3 loop reads CSVSFGANVLTF. Written as DNA, the CDR3 is TGCAGCGTGTCCTTTGGGGCCAACGTCCTGACTTTC.

The chain carries TRBV9 and TRBJ2-1; no clear D. V lost 1 base and J 3 bases, leaving 5 bases between the germline ends. Germline-derived CDR1 and CDR2 are SGDLS and YYNGEE. The CDR3 has 13 amino acids. The CDR3 region has the DNA TGTGCCAGCAGCGTATCAGACTACAATGAGCAGTTCTTC. The encoded protein is CASSVSDYNEQFF.

The rearrangement links TRBV4-3 to TRBJ2-1; perhaps TRBD1 as D (5 bases). The V end lost 1 base, the J end lost 0 bases, and 7 bases lay between the germline ends. CDR1 and CDR2 (germline): LGHNA, YSLEER. This CDR3 spans 15 amino acids. The chain's CDR3 is CASSQGQHSYNEQFF. DNA of the CDR3: TGCGCCAGCAGCCAAGGACAGCACTCCTACAATGAGCAGTTCTTC.

The chain joins TRBV25-1 to TRBJ2-7; D is unresolved. From germline, CDR1 is MGHDK and CDR2 SYGVNS. The CDR3 sequence is 12 residues long. V was trimmed by 0 bases and J by 5 bases, leaving 5 bases between them. The CDR3 sequence: CASSEYKDEQYF. DNA for the CDR3: TGTGCCAGCAGTGAATATAAAGACGAGCAGTACTTC.

The rearrangement links TRBV14 to TRBJ2-3; 8 bases match TRBD2. Germline loops: CDR1 SGHDN, CDR2 FVKESK. CDR3 length: 15 residues. The junction had 4 bases not matched to a gene; V was cut back by 0 bases and J by 5 bases. The CDR3 spells CASSQEIGGGDTQYF. CDR3 coding DNA: TGTGCCAGCAGCCAAGAGATCGGGGGGGGAGATACGCAGTATTTT.

The chain employs TRBV4-3 and TRBJ2-2, with D unclear. Per germline, CDR1 LGHNA and CDR2 YSLEER. V was clipped by 0 bases and J by 11 bases, with 10 bases between them. The CDR3 runs to 13 residues. The CDR3 loop reads CASSQDREDELFF. Written as DNA, the CDR3 is TGCGCCAGCAGCCAAGATAGGGAAGACGAGCTGTTTTTT.

The chain has TRBV5-4 and TRBJ1-3; D might be TRBD1 (6 bases). The germline gives CDR1 SGHNT, CDR2 YYREEE (reference sequence). Deletions cut 4 bases from V and 3 bases from J, with 14 bases between. This CDR3 spans 15 amino acids. The CDR3 region is CASSIKTTGGNTIYF. In DNA form, the CDR3 reads TGTGCCAGCAGCATAAAAACGACAGGTGGAAACACCATATATTTT.

The rearrangement joins TRBV10-3 to TRBJ2-1; TRBD1 is a possible D gene (6 bases). The germline V gene has CDR1 ENHRY and CDR2 SYGVKD. The CDR3 contains 16 residues. V shed 0 bases and J shed 6 bases, with 15 bases lying between them. The CDR3 sequence: CAISESSPLGGNEQFF. CDR3 coding DNA: TGTGCCATCAGTGAGTCTAGCCCGTTAGGGGGCAATGAGCAGTTCTTC.

The V call is TRBV10-2, the J call TRBJ2-1, with unresolved D. This CDR3 region has 12 residues. V was clipped by 8 bases and J by 1 base, with 6 bases between them. The V gene's germline CDR1 is WSHSY and CDR2 SAAADI. Here the CDR3 reads CASRRSYNEQFF. The CDR3 nucleotides read TGCGCCAGCCGACGGTCCTACAATGAGCAGTTCTTC.

This chain connects TRBV5-8 to TRBJ1-1; D unresolved. The germline V gene encodes CDR1 SGHTS and CDR2 YDEGEE. The CDR3 contains 16 residues. Trimming left V 4 bases short and J 0 bases short, with 16 bases between. CDR3 in amino acids: CASSPRNSAMNTEAFF. DNA of the CDR3: TGTGCCAGCAGCCCGCGAAACAGTGCAATGAACACTGAAGCTTTCTTT.

The chain links TRBV19 to TRBJ1-2; D possibly corresponds to TRBD1 (5 bases). Germline CDR1 and CDR2: LNHDA and SQIVND (reference sequence). Trimming cost V 7 bases and J 2 bases, with 17 bases left between them. This CDR3 contains 15 residues. This CDR3 reads CASKNLNRDNYGYTF. DNA for the CDR3: TGTGCCAGTAAAAATTTAAATCGGGACAACTATGGCTACACCTTC.